This record concerns one TCR beta chain sequence. Data came from immunoSEQ multiplex PCR; TCRdb stores just in-frame clones and leaves some out. The data show roughly 170,000 clones, 65% to 85% seen once. This sample was included in a study of blood T cell repertoires in COVID-19. Overall study: From the United States, Italy and Spain came samples of acute and convalescent COVID-19.

Germline V lookup: CDR1 MDHEN, CDR2 SYDVKM. The CDR3 length is 14 residues. With 2 bases removed from V and 4 bases from J, the gap between germline ends came to 11 bases. Donors were grouped by their self-reported clinical history. The source material was PBMCs or T cells enriched from blood (not recorded which). The rearrangement links TRBV28 to TRBJ1-2; D is unresolved. This clonotype was sampled from a woman aged 50 to 60 in a cohort exposed to, infected with or recovered from COVID-19 (not recorded which). Here the CDR3 DNA reads TGTGCCAGCAGTTTAGGGAGATGGGGCTATGGCTACACCTTC. This gives the protein CASSLGRWGYGYTF.